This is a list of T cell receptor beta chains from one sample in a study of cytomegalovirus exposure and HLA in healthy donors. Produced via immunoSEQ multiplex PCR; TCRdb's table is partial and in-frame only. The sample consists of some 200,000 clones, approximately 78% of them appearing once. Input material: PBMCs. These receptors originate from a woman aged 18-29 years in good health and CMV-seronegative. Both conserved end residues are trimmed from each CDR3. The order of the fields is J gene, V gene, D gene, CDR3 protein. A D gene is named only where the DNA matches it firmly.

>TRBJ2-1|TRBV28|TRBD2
ASSLAGAYNEQF
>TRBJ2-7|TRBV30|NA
AWSSRDSYEQY
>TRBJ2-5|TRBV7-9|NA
ASSFRRIDQETQY
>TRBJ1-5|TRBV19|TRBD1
ASSTDRGHQPQH
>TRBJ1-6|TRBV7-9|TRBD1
ASSLADRGNSPLH
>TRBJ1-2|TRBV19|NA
ASSGLIGYYGYT
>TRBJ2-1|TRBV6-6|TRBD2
ASSLSGRKNNEQF
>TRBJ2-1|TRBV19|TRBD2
ASSMGLAGGPDEQF
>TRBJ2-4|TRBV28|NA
ASSLSLAVKKNIQY
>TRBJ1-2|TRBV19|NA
ASSTGTDGYT
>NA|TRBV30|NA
AWEHGELAGEQY
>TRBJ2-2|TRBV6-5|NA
ASSPTLSKTGELF
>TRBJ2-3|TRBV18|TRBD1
ASSEGAPDTQY
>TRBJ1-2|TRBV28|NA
ASSKDSVYGYT
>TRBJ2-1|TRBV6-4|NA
ASSVEGGSYNEQF
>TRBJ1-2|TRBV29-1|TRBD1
SVGMRTGSGGYT
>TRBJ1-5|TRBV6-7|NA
ARTTGYNQPQH
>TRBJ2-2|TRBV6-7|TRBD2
ASRPGGQDTGELF
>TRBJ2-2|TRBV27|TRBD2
ASSFIAGGLSAGELF
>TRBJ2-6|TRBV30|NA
AWGELSAANVLT
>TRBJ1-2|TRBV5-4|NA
ASSHGDGPRPNYGYT
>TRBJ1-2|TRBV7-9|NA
ASSSQGYGYT
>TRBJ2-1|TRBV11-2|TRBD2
ASSAGTSGGYNEQF
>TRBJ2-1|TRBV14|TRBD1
ASSQDRDRGLLGNEQF
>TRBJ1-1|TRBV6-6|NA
ASSYITANTEAF
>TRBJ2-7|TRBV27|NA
ASSLSETSSSYEQY
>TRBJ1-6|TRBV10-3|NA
AISATGWDDNSPLH
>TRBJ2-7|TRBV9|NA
ASSRQYSDEQY
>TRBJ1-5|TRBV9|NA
ASSAGGNQPQH
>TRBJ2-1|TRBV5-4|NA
ASSLTSQYNEQF
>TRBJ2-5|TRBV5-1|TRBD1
ASSLDRAVATQY
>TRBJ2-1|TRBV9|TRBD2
ASSELAGFNEQF
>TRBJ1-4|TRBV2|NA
ASRSSPGDEKLF
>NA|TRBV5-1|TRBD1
ASTKTGDGSYEQY
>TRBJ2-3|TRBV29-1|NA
SVLGAGGTDTQY
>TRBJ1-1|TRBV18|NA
ASSPIGATGENTEAF
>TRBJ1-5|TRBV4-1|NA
ASSQEAGVSNQPQH
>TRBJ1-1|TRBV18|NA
ASSPRTGENTEAF
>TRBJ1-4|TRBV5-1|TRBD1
ASRTGEIEKLF
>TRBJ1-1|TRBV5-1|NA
ASSFTGQGTEAF
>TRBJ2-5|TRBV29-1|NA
SDLQTVQETQY
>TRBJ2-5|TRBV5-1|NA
ASSVTPGLGETQY
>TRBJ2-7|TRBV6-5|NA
ASSYSTGYEQY
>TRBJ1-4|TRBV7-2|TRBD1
ASSWGQDNEKLF
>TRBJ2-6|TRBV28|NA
ASSPTGSGANVLT
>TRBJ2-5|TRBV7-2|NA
ASSLARSETQY
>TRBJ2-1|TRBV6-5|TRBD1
ASRPPGQTYNEQF
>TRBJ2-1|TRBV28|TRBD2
ASTALAGEVGEQF
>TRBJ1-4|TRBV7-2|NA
ASSSRQSATNEKLF
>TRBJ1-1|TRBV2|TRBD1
ASSLGQGATEAF
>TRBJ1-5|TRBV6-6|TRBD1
ASSYLTGVNQPQH
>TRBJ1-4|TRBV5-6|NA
ASSFLSSQALF
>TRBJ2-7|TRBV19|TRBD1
ASRPAGGGYEQY
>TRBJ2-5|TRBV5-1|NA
ASSFLQGEDQY
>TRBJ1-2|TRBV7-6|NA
ASSFQGLDGYT
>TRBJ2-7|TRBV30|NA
AWSVRHPNPSGQY
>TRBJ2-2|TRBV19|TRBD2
ASSIGLAGWMNTGELF
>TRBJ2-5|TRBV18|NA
ASSAGGETQY